One and the same sample provided the 31 T cell receptor beta chains below, sequenced in a study of glioma-infiltrating T cells after dendritic cell vaccination. Generated by immunoSEQ multiplex PCR, the TCRdb table keeps only in-frame clones and is missing some. The sample lists fewer than 85,000 clones; 81% were seen once. The input for sequencing was blood, taken before dendritic cell vaccination. The source is a human donor with glioblastoma.

This chain joins TRBV19 and TRBJ1-5, with 8 bases that match TRBD1. The CDR3 consists of 15 residues. Losses at the gene ends were 4 bases for V and 4 bases for J; bases not matched to a gene: 6. From germline, CDR1 is LNHDA and CDR2 SQIVND (reference sequence). CDR3 sequence (DNA): TGTGCCAGTAGTAGGGGGACAGGAACTAATCAGCCCCAGCATTTT. Translating gives CASSRGTGTNQPQHF.

The chain carries TRBV29-1 and TRBJ1-5; possible D gene TRBD1, 6 bases. Germline V gene lookup returns CDR1 SQVTM and CDR2 ANQGSEA. The CDR3 contains 12 residues. Trimming removed 6 bases at V and 1 base at J, with 7 bases between. The CDR3 DNA sequence: TGCAGCGTGGGGACAAGCAATCAGCCCCAGCATTTT. Encoded protein: CSVGTSNQPQHF.

The chain is built from TRBV2 and TRBJ1-2; TRBD1 might be the D (5 bases). The CDR3 loop spans 14 amino acids. CDR1 SNHLY and CDR2 FYNNEI come from the germline V gene. V dropped 7 bases and J dropped 6 bases, with 18 bases sitting between them. Here the CDR3 reads CASMALSGGNGYTF. The CDR3 DNA sequence: TGTGCCAGCATGGCTCTTTCGGGGGGGAATGGCTACACCTTC.

The chain combines TRBV7-9 with TRBJ1-1; 7 bases fit TRBD1. CDR1 is SEHNR, CDR2 FQNEAQ, per germline (reference sequence). V was clipped by 5 bases and J by 4 bases; unmatched bases: 4. The CDR3 totals 13 residues. CDR3 nucleotides: TGTGCCAGCAGCCGAGGGACAGCCACTGAAGCTTTCTTT. Residues: CASSRGTATEAFF.

The V and J genes are TRBV5-1 and TRBJ2-3; D may be TRBD1 (5 bases). Germline V gives CDR1 SGHRS, CDR2 YFSETQ. This CDR3 spans 14 amino acids. The ends were cut back, 0 bases at V and 5 bases at J, with 10 bases in the middle. DNA for the CDR3: TGCGCCAGCAGCTTGGAACAGGACGTAGATACGCAGTATTTT. It codes for CASSLEQDVDTQYF.

V usage is TRBV6-5 and J usage is TRBJ2-7; weak D call: TRBD1 (5 bases). The V gene's germline CDR1 is MNHEY and CDR2 SVGAGI. V shed 6 bases and J shed 0 bases, with 15 bases lying between them. The CDR3 covers 15 residues. The CDR3 is CASSPPERGSYEQYF. The CDR3 bases are TGTGCCAGCAGCCCACCAGAAAGGGGCTCCTACGAGCAGTACTTC.

The chain employs TRBV6-1 and TRBJ2-7; 8 bases match TRBD1. CDR1 is MNHNS, CDR2 SASEGT, per germline. V shed 5 bases, J shed 4 bases, and the junction held 7 bases outside the gene matches. CDR3 size: 14 residues. The CDR3 here is CASSHRGSGYEQYF. The DNA for the CDR3 is TGTGCCAGCAGTCACAGGGGGTCGGGATACGAGCAGTACTTC.

This chain uses TRBV29-1 with TRBJ1-2, with TRBD1 matching 8 bases. V was pared by 6 bases and J by 6 bases, with 6 bases of the junction left unmatched. Germline V gene lookup returns CDR1 SQVTM and CDR2 ANQGSEA. The CDR3 contains 12 residues. CDR3 protein: CSVGQGVHGYTF. The CDR3 DNA follows: TGCAGCGTAGGACAGGGCGTTCATGGCTACACCTTC.

The chain recombines TRBV7-3 with TRBJ1-1, with no clear D. Trimming took 0 bases from V and 3 from J, leaving 11 bases between them. Germline values: CDR1 SGHTA, CDR2 FQGTGA. This CDR3 has 15 residues. CDR3 sequence: CASSLTPGSDTEAFF. The DNA of the CDR3 is TGTGCCAGCAGCTTAACCCCGGGTTCCGACACTGAAGCTTTCTTT.

CDR3 protein: CASSLGPGGSMNTEAFF. As DNA, the CDR3 is TGTGCCAGCAGCTTAGGACCGGGGGGGTCCATGAACACTGAAGCTTTCTTT. V and J are TRBV7-9 and TRBJ1-1; D may be TRBD1 (5 bases). V was cut by 1 base and J by 0 bases, with 15 bases left in between. The CDR3 has 17 residues. The germline gives CDR1 SEHNR, CDR2 FQNEAQ (reference sequence).

The chain links TRBV4-2 to TRBJ2-1; perhaps TRBD1 as D (8 bases). Germline V CDR1 and CDR2: LGHNA, YNFKEQ. The length of the CDR3 is 16 residues. V was shortened by 0 bases and J by 5 bases, with 14 bases between the two germline ends. The CDR3 DNA reads TGTGCCAGCAGCCAAGATGCACAGGGGGGGAACAATGAGCAGTTCTTC. Translated: CASSQDAQGGNNEQFF.

This clone was found a few times. The same CDR3 can be traced to other DNA sequences in this sample. The V and J genes are TRBV7-9 and TRBJ2-2; D is undetermined. Trimming took 6 bases from V and 5 from J, leaving 7 bases between them. CDR1 is SEHNR and CDR2 is FQNEAQ in the germline V gene (reference sequence). The CDR3 runs 12 residues. CDR3 nucleotides: TGTGCCAGCAGTCATAGTACCGGGGAGCTGTTTTTT. This gives the protein CASSHSTGELFF.

This rearrangement joins TRBV2 to TRBJ2-5; 12 bases map to TRBD2. The V gene end was trimmed by 4 bases and the J gene end by 5 bases; junction bases not matched to a gene: 8. The CDR3 contains 16 residues. Per the germline V gene, CDR1 is SNHLY and CDR2 is FYNNEI. The CDR3 spells CASSVKTSGGVETQYF. The CDR3 DNA reads TGTGCCAGCAGTGTCAAGACTAGCGGGGGTGTTGAGACCCAGTACTTC.

V is TRBV14 and J is TRBJ1-2; 7 bases match TRBD1. The J segment lost 5 bases and the V segment lost 4 bases, leaving 4 bases of the junction unmatched. CDR3 size: 13 residues. Germline CDR1 is SGHDN and CDR2 is FVKESK. CDR3 nucleotides: TGTGCCAGCAGCCCGGGACAGCGATATGGCTACACCTTC. It codes for CASSPGQRYGYTF.

The chain employs TRBV7-6 and TRBJ1-6; 7 positions agree with TRBD1. Germline V gives CDR1 SGHVS, CDR2 FNYEAQ. The length of the CDR3 is 14 residues. Unmatched junction bases numbered 3, after V lost 5 bases and J lost 5 bases. CDR3 nucleotide sequence: TGTGCCAGCAGCCTCGACAGGGATAATTCACCCCTCCACTTT. Translating gives CASSLDRDNSPLHF. Together with reference TRBV7-6 and TRBJ1-6, the CDR3 gives the full variable domain: GAGVSQSPRYKVTKRGQDVALRCDPISGHVSLYWYRQALGQGPEFLTYFNYEAQQDKSGLPNDRFSAERPEGSISTLTIQRTEQRDSAMYRCASSLDRDNSPLHFGNGTRLTVT.

This sequence joins TRBV2 and TRBJ2-7; 7 bases agree with TRBD1. This CDR3 is built from 14 residues. Germline trimming cut 6 bases from V and 1 base from J; bases unmatched to any gene: 6. Germline-derived CDR1 and CDR2 are SNHLY and FYNNEI. The CDR3 coding sequence is TGTGCCAGCAGCGGGGACAGTCAATCCTACGAGCAGTACTTC. Translated: CASSGDSQSYEQYF.

The gene calls are TRBV4-2 and TRBJ2-6; D gene uncertain. The CDR3 has 14 amino acids. Trimming cost V 0 bases and J 4 bases, with 4 bases left between them. The germline gives CDR1 LGHNA, CDR2 YNFKEQ. CDR3 sequence: CASSQERGANVLTF. As DNA, the CDR3 is TGTGCCAGCAGCCAAGAGCGGGGGGCCAACGTCCTGACTTTC.

This clone appeared once. The chain recombines TRBV7-9 with TRBJ1-1; D is uncertain. The CDR3 contains 14 residues. Germline V gene sequence: CDR1 SEHNR, CDR2 FQNEAQ (reference sequence). V lost 8 bases to trimming and J lost 1 base, with 14 bases between them. CDR3 in DNA: TGTGCCAGCCTCGATCCCCAGGAGAACACTGAAGCTTTCTTT. Residues: CASLDPQENTEAFF.

The chain links TRBV2 to TRBJ1-5; no reliable D call. Trimming took off 1 base at V and 4 bases at J, with 5 bases between the two ends. CDR3 length equals 13 residues. CDR1 is SNHLY, CDR2 FYNNEI, per germline. CDR3 residues: CASSEGENQPQHF. CDR3 DNA: TGTGCCAGCAGTGAAGGGGAGAATCAGCCCCAGCATTTT.

The chain uses TRBV10-2 and TRBJ2-5, with 11 nucleotides matching TRBD2. V trimming: 8 bases; J trimming: 4 bases; junction bases outside the gene matches: 9. Germline CDR1 reads WSHSY; CDR2 reads SAAADI. The CDR3 runs 15 residues. The CDR3 sequence is CASAFTLAGGETQYF. As DNA, the CDR3 is TGCGCCAGCGCCTTCACCCTAGCGGGGGGAGAGACCCAGTACTTC.

The V gene is TRBV19, the J gene TRBJ1-6; 11 bases align to TRBD1. This CDR3 contains 16 residues. V trimming: 9 bases; J trimming: 6 bases; junction bases outside the gene matches: 10. Germline CDR1 and CDR2: LNHDA and SQIVND (reference sequence). CDR3 amino acids: CASRTGGALGNSPLHF. The CDR3 region has the DNA TGTGCCAGCCGGACAGGGGGCGCTTTAGGTAATTCACCCCTCCACTTT.

Only a few counts were recorded for this clone. The rearrangement uses TRBV6-6 and TRBJ1-2; maybe TRBD1 (6 bases). Germline assignment: CDR1 MNHNY and CDR2 SVGAGI (reference sequence). Trimming cost V 4 bases and J 6 bases, with 18 bases left between them. The CDR3 is 15 amino acids. The CDR3 sequence is CASSSGEGVTNGYTF. CDR3 in DNA: TGTGCCAGCAGTTCCGGAGAGGGGGTGACTAATGGCTACACCTTC.

The CDR3 reads CASSEPSGDYGYTF. As DNA, the CDR3 is TGTGCCAGCAGTGAACCTTCAGGGGACTATGGCTACACCTTC. The chain has TRBV2 and TRBJ1-2; perhaps TRBD1 as D (6 bases). The CDR3 runs to 14 residues. The V end lost 2 bases, the J end lost 3 bases, and 10 bases lay between the germline ends. CDR1 is SNHLY, CDR2 FYNNEI, per germline.

The chain is built from TRBV27 and TRBJ1-2, with 8 nucleotides matching TRBD1. Germline V gives CDR1 MNHEY, CDR2 SMNVEV (reference sequence). V lost 6 bases to trimming and J lost 8 bases; unmatched junction nucleotides: 5. The CDR3 has 12 amino acids. The CDR3 loop reads CASSSPGGGYTF. CDR3 coding DNA: TGTGCCAGCAGCTCCCCAGGGGGCGGCTACACCTTC.

DNA for the CDR3: TGCGCCAGCAGCCAAGAAAGGGGGCGGAGAGCTTTCTTT. As protein: CASSQERGRRAFF. This chain joins TRBV4-3 and TRBJ1-1, with TRBD1 identical over 7 bases. CDR1 and CDR2 from the germline V gene are LGHNA and YSLEER. The J segment lost 10 bases and the V segment lost 0 bases, leaving 5 bases of the junction unmatched. The CDR3 extends over 13 amino acids.

This rearrangement joins TRBV7-2 to TRBJ1-1; D is perhaps TRBD1 (5 bases). V was pared by 5 bases and J by 10 bases, with 17 bases between. This CDR3 comprises 13 residues. Germline V gene lookup returns CDR1 SGHTA and CDR2 FQGNSA. In nucleotides, the CDR3 is TGTGCCAGCAGCCTACCGGGGGAGGTCGTAGCTTTCTTT. Encoded protein: CASSLPGEVVAFF.

The chain joins TRBV28 to TRBJ2-7, with TRBD1 as a possible D gene (6 bases). CDR3 length equals 15 residues. V gave up 5 bases and J gave up 1 base, with 15 bases separating them. The V gene's germline CDR1 is MDHEN and CDR2 SYDVKM. The CDR3 here is CASSLPRTASYEQYF. Written as DNA, the CDR3 is TGTGCCAGCAGTCTCCCTAGGACAGCGTCCTACGAGCAGTACTTC.

This chain connects TRBV7-9 to TRBJ1-1; possible D gene TRBD1, 5 bases. V was trimmed by 2 bases and J by 3 bases, leaving 10 bases between them. The CDR3 has 14 residues. Germline-derived CDR1 and CDR2 are SEHNR and FQNEAQ (reference sequence). CDR3 nucleotide sequence: TGTGCCAGCAGCTTACTGCGGGGCGACACTGAAGCTTTCTTT. Its protein product is CASSLLRGDTEAFF.

The rearrangement uses TRBV11-2 and TRBJ2-7; D might be TRBD1 (6 bases). This CDR3 spans 15 amino acids. Trimming took off 5 bases at V and 1 base at J, with 15 bases between the two ends. From germline, CDR1 is SGHAT and CDR2 FQNNGV. The CDR3 is CASSQGQGLSYEQYF. CDR3 DNA: TGTGCCAGCAGCCAGGGGCAGGGGTTATCCTACGAGCAGTACTTC.

This clone occurred once. This sequence joins TRBV2 and TRBJ2-7, with TRBD1 matching 7 bases. The CDR3 has 15 residues. Per the germline V gene, CDR1 is SNHLY and CDR2 is FYNNEI. V dropped 6 bases and J dropped 0; count of bases not matched to a gene: 8. CDR3 sequence reads: CASSLNRGSSYEQYF. In nucleotides, the CDR3 is TGTGCCAGCAGCCTGAACAGGGGTTCCTCCTACGAGCAGTACTTC. The full variable domain, in which reference TRBV2 and TRBJ2-7 provide the parts outside the CDR3, is EPEVTQTPSHQVTQMGQEVILRCVPISNHLYFYWYRQILGQKVEFLVSFYNNEISEKSEIFDDQFSVERPDGSNFTLKIRSTKLEDSAMYFCASSLNRGSSYEQYFGPGTRLTVT.

The CDR3, as DNA: TGCGCCAGCAGCTTGTGGGCAGACACCGGGGAGCTGTTTTTT. This encodes CASSLWADTGELFF. The chain combines TRBV5-1 with TRBJ2-2; unclear D gene. Trimming stripped 1 base from V and 3 bases from J, with 7 bases between. Germline assignment: CDR1 SGHRS and CDR2 YFSETQ. The CDR3 is made up of 14 amino acids.